This T cell receptor beta chain was identified in a study of cytomegalovirus exposure and HLA in healthy donors. Study findings and constraints: Across all donors, roughly uniform sequencing depth was an assumption of the presence/absence analyses.

PCR was performed using 60 Vbeta and 13 Jbeta primers. TCRdb's table, derived via immunoSEQ multiplex PCR, lists solely in-frame clones and lacks some. Counted here are about 68,000 clones, roughly four fifths occurring once; the ten biggest clones make up roughly 6.8%. There were likely unrecorded immune exposures, though donors were nominally healthy when sampled. Between the trimmed V and J ends, which lost 1 base and 2 bases, there was a span of 12 bases. The CDR3 extends over 16 amino acids. CDR1 and CDR2 from the germline V gene are SGHDT and YYEEEE. About this clone itself: The antigen is unknown.

The source material was PBMCs. This TCR derives from a human donor in good health. The chain has TRBV5-6 and TRBJ2-2, with a weak D call TRBD2 (7 bases). CDR3 amino acids: CASSLLGGRNTGELFF. CDR3 sequence (DNA): TGTGCCAGCAGCTTGCTGGGGGGGCGCAACACCGGGGAGCTGTTTTTT.